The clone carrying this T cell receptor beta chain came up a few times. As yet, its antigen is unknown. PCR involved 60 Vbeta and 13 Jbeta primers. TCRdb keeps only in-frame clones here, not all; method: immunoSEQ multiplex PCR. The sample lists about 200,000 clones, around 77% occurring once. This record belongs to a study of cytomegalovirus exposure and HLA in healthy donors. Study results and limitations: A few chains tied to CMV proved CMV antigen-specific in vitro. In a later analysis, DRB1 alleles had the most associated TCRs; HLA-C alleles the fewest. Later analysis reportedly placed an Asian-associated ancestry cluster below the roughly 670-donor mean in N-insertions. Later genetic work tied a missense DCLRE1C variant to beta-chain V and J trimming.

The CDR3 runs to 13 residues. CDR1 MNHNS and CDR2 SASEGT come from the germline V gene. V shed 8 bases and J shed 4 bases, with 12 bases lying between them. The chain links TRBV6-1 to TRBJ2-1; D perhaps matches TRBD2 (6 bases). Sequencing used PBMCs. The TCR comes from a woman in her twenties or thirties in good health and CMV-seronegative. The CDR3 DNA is TGTGCCAGCGGGGACTTCCTTTACAATGAGCAGTTCTTC. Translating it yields CASGDFLYNEQFF.